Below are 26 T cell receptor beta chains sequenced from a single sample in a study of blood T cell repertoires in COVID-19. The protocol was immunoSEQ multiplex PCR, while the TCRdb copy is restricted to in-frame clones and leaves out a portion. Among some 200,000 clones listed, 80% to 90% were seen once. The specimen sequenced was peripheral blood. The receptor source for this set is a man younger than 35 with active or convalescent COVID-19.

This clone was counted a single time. The CDR3 coding sequence is TGTGCCAGCAAATGGGTCGGGACTAGCGAAAATGAGCAGTTCTTC. Protein product: CASKWVGTSENEQFF. The chain links TRBV28 to TRBJ2-1; the match to TRBD2 covers 10 bases. With V trimmed by 7 bases and J by 7 bases, 10 bases remained unmatched. The germline V gene has CDR1 MDHEN and CDR2 SYDVKM. The length of the CDR3 is 15 residues.

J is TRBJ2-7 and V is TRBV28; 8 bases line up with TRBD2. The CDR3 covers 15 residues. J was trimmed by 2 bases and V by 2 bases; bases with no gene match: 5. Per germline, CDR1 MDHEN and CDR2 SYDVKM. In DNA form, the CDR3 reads TGTGCCAGCAGTTTAGTCCAGCGGGGGCCCTACGAGCAGTACTTC. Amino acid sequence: CASSLVQRGPYEQYF.

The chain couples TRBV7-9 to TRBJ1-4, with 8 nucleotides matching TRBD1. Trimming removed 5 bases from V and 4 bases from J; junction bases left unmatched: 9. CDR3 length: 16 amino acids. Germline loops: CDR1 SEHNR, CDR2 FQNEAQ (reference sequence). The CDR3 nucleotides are TGTGCCAGCAGCCACGACAGGGGAAATAATAATGAAAAACTGTTTTTT. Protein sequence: CASSHDRGNNNEKLFF. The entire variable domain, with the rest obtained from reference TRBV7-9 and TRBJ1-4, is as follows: DTGVSQNPRHKITKRGQNVTFRCDPISEHNRLYWYRQTLGQGPEFLTYFQNEAQLEKSRLLSDRFSAERPKGSFSTLEIQRTEQGDSAMYLCASSHDRGNNNEKLFFGSGTQLSVL.

CDR3 sequence reads: CASSTYSLAGVLFF. The CDR3 region has the DNA TGTGCCAGCAGCACCTATTCACTAGCGGGAGTCCTGTTCTTC. The rearrangement joins TRBV7-9 to TRBJ2-1, with 11 bases aligning to TRBD2. V shed 5 bases and J 15 bases; nucleotides not matched to a gene: 12. Germline values: CDR1 SEHNR, CDR2 FQNEAQ (reference sequence). The CDR3 is 14 amino acids.

CDR3 sequence (DNA): TGTGCCAGCAGTATACCGGGACAGGGGGCCATTGGCTACACCTTC. Its translation is CASSIPGQGAIGYTF. The chain links TRBV5-5 to TRBJ1-2; 12 bases agree with TRBD1. The CDR3 covers 15 residues. The germline CDR1 and CDR2 sequences are SGHKS and YYEKEE (reference sequence). Trimming at V came to 5 bases and at J to 7 bases, leaving 9 bases not matched to a gene.

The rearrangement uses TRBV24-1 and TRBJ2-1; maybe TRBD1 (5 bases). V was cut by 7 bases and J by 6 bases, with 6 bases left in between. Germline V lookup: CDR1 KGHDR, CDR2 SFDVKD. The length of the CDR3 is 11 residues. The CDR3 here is CATSQGNEQFF. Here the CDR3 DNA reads TGTGCCACCAGCCAGGGCAATGAGCAGTTCTTC.

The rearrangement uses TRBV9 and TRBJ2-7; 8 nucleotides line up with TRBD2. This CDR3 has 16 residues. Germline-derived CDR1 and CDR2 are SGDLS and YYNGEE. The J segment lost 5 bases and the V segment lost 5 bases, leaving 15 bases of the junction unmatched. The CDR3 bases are TGTGCCAGCAGTGCCTTTGGAGCGGGAGTTTTGCACGAGCAGTACTTC. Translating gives CASSAFGAGVLHEQYF. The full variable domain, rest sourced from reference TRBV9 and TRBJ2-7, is DSGVTQTPKHLITATGQRVTLRCSPRSGDLSVYWYQQSLDQGLQFLIQYYNGEERAKGNILERFSAQQFPDLHSELNLSSLELGDSALYFCASSAFGAGVLHEQYFGPGTRLTVT.

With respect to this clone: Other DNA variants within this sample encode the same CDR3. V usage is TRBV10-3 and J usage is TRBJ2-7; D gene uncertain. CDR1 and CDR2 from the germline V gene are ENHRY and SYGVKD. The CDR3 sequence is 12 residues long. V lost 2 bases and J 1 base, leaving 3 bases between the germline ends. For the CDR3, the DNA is TGTGCCATCAGTGAGGCGTCCTACGAGCAGTACTTC. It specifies CAISEASYEQYF.

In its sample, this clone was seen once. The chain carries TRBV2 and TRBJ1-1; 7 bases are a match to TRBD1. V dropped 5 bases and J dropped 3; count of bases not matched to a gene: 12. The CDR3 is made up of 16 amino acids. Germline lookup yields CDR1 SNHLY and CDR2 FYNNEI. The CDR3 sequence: CASSPPRQGYYTEAFF. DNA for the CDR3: TGTGCCAGCAGTCCTCCTAGACAGGGATACTACACTGAAGCTTTCTTT.

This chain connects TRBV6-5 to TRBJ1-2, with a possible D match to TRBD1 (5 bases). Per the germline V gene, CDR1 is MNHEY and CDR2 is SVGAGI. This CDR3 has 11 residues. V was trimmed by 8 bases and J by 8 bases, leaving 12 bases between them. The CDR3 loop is CASFQGRGYTF. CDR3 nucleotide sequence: TGTGCCAGCTTCCAGGGCCGCGGCTACACCTTC.

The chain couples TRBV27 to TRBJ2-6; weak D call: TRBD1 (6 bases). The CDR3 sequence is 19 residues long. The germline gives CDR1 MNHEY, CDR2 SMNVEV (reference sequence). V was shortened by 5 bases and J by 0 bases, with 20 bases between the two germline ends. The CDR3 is CASSARTVIGVSGANVLTF. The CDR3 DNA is TGTGCCAGCAGTGCTCGGACAGTCATAGGGGTCTCTGGGGCCAACGTCCTGACTTTC.

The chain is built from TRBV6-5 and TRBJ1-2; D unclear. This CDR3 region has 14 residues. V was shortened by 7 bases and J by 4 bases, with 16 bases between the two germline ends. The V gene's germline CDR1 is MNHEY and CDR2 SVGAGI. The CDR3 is CASTYGEGGYGYTF. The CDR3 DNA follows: TGTGCCAGCACTTATGGGGAGGGCGGCTATGGCTACACCTTC.

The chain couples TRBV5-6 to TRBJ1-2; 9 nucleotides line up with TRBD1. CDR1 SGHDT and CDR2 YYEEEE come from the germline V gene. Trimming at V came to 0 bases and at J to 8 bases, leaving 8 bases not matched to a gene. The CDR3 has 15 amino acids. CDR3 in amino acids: CASSLVNGQGNGYTF. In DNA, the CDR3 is TGTGCCAGCAGCTTGGTGAACGGACAGGGGAACGGCTACACCTTC.

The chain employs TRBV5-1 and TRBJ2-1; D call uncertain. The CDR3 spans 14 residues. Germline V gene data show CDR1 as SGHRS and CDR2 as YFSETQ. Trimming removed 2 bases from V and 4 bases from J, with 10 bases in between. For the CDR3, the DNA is TGCGCCAGCAGCTTAGGCGGAGAATACAATGAGCAGTTCTTC. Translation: CASSLGGEYNEQFF.

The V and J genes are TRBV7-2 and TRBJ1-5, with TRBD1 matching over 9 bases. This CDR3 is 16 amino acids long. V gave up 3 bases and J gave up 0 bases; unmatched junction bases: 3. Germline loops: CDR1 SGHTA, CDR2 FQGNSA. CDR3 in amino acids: CASSLGQGSSNQPQHF. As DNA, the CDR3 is TGTGCCAGCAGCTTGGGACAGGGCAGTAGCAATCAGCCCCAGCATTTT.

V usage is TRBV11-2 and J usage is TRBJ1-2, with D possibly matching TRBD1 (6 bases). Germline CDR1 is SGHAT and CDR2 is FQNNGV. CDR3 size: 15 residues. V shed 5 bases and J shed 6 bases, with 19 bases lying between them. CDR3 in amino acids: CASSQTSGAPHGYTF. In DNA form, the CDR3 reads TGTGCCAGCAGCCAGACCTCAGGGGCCCCCCATGGCTACACCTTC.

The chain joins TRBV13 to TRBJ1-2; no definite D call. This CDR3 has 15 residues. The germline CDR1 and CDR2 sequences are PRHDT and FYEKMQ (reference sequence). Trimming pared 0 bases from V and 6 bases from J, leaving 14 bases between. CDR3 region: CASSLGRPGLDGYTF. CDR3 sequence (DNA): TGTGCCAGCAGCTTAGGCCGACCGGGGTTGGATGGCTACACCTTC.

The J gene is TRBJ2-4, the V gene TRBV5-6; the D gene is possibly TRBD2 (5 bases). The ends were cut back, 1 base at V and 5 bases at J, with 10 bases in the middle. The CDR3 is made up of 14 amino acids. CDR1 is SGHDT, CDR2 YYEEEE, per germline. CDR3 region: CASSLPSGENIQYF. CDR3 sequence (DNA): TGTGCCAGCAGCTTGCCTTCCGGGGAAAACATTCAGTACTTC.

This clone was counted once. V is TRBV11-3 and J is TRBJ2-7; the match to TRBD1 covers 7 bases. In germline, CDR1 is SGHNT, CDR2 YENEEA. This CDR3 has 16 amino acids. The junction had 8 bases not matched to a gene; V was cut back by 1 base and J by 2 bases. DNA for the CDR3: TGTGCCAGCAGCTTAGTCGGGACAGTGGGGACCTACGAGCAGTACTTC. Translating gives CASSLVGTVGTYEQYF.

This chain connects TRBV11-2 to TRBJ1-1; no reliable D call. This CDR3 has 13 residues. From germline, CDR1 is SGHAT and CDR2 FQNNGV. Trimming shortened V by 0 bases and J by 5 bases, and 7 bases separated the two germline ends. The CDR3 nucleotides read TGTGCCAGCAGCTTAGAGCCGAGGACTGAAGCTTTCTTT. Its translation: CASSLEPRTEAFF.

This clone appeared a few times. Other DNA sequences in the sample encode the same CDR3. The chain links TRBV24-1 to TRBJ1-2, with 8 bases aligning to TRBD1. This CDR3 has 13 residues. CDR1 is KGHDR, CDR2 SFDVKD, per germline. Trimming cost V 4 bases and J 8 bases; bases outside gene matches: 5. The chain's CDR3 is CATSERTGWGYTF. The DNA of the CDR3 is TGTGCCACCAGTGAGCGGACAGGGTGGGGCTACACCTTC.

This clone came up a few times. CDR3 bases: TGCGCCAGCAGAGGACAGGGTGGGGCAACTGAAGCTTTCTTT. The encoded protein is CASRGQGGATEAFF. V is TRBV23-1 and J is TRBJ1-1; 8 bases agree with TRBD1. TRBV23-1 belongs to the ORF category, with a function that is uncertain. V shed 6 bases, J shed 5 bases, and the junction held 8 bases outside the gene matches. The CDR3 has 14 amino acids.

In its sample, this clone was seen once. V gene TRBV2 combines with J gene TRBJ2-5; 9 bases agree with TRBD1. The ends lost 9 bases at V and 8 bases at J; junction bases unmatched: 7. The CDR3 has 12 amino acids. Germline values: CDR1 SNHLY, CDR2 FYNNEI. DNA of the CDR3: TGTGCCAGTGAGGGGGGACAGGGTACCCAGTACTTC. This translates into CASEGGQGTQYF.

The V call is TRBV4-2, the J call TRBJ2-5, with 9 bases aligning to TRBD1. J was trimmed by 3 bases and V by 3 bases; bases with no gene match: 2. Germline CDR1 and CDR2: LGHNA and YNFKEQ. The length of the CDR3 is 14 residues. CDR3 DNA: TGTGCCAGCAGCCACTGGGACAGGGAAGAGACCCAGTACTTC. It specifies CASSHWDREETQYF.

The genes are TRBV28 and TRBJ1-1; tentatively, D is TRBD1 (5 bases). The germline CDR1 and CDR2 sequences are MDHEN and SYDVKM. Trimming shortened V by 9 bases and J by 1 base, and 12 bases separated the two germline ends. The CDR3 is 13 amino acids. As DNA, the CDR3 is TGTGCCAGTCGGCAGGGTTGGAACACTGAAGCTTTCTTT. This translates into CASRQGWNTEAFF. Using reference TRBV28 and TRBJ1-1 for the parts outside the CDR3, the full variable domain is DVKVTQSSRYLVKRTGEKVFLECVQDMDHENMFWYRQDPGLGLRLIYFSYDVKMKEKGDIPEGYSVSREKKERFSLILESASTNQTSMYLCASRQGWNTEAFFGQGTRLTVV.

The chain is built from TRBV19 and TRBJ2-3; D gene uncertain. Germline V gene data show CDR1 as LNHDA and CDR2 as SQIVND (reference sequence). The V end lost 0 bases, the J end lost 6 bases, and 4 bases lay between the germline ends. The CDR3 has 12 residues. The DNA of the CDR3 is TGTGCCAGTAGTATAGAGGAGGATACGCAGTATTTT. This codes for CASSIEEDTQYF.